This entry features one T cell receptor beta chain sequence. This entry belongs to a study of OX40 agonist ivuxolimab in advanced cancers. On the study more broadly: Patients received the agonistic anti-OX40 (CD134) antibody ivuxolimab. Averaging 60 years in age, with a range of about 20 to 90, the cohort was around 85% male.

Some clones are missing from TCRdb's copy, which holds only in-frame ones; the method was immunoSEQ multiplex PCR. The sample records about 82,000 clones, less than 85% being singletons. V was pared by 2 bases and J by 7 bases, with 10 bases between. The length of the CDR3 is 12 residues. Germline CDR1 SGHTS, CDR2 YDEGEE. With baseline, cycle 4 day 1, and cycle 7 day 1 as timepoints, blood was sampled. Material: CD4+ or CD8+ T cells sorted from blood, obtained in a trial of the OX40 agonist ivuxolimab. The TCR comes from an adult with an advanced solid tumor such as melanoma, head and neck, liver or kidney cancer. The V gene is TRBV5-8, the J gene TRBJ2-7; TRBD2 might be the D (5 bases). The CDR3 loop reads CASSLYTGEQYF. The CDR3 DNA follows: TGTGCCAGCAGCTTATATACGGGGGAGCAGTACTTC. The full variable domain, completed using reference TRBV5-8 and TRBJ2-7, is EAGVTQSPTHLIKTRGQQATLRCSPISGHTSVYWYQQALGLGLQFLLWYDEGEERNRGNFPPRFSGRQFPNYSSELNVNALELEDSALYLCASSLYTGEQYFGPGTRLTVT.